The 21 T cell receptor beta chains in this list originate from one sample, sequenced in a study of blood T cell repertoires in COVID-19. This table comes from immunoSEQ multiplex PCR, and its TCRdb copy is limited to in-frame clones, with some not included. The sample includes 90,000 to 100,000 clones, nearly 90% of them seen just once. The sequencing input was peripheral blood. These TCRs come from a man between 65 and 85 years old with acute or convalescent COVID-19.

V is TRBV19 and J is TRBJ2-1, with a possible D match to TRBD2 (5 bases). CDR3 length: 14 residues. The ends were cut back, 5 bases at V and 7 bases at J, with 15 bases in the middle. Germline V gives CDR1 LNHDA, CDR2 SQIVND (reference sequence). The CDR3 loop is CASSPGIPGNEQFF. DNA for the CDR3: TGTGCCAGTAGTCCCGGGATCCCGGGGAATGAGCAGTTCTTC. Full variable domain (missing parts from reference TRBV19 and TRBJ2-1): DGGITQSPKYLFRKEGQNVTLSCEQNLNHDAMYWYRQDPGQGLRLIYYSQIVNDFQKGDIAEGYSVSREKKESFPLTVTSAQKNPTAFYLCASSPGIPGNEQFFGPGTRLTVL.

J is TRBJ1-2 and V is TRBV29-1, with TRBD1 matching 8 bases. Germline CDR1 SQVTM, CDR2 ANQGSEA. V shed 4 bases and J 8 bases; nucleotides not matched to a gene: 9. This CDR3 region has 13 residues. CDR3 bases: TGCAGCGTTGTTCGGCAGGGGGCGGGCGGCTACACCTTC. Its protein is CSVVRQGAGGYTF.

This clone appeared a few times. The chain uses TRBV6-1 and TRBJ1-5; maybe TRBD1 (6 bases). The V end lost 2 bases, the J end lost 4 bases, and 12 bases lay between the germline ends. The germline CDR1 and CDR2 sequences are MNHNS and SASEGT. This CDR3 contains 15 residues. Here the CDR3 DNA reads TGTGCCAGCAGTGAACGGGGGGCGCGGAATCAGCCCCAGCATTTT. Translation gives CASSERGARNQPQHF.

This chain joins TRBV15 and TRBJ2-1; TRBD2 is a possible D gene (5 bases). The germline V gene has CDR1 LNHNV and CDR2 YYDKDF (reference sequence). V lost 7 bases to trimming and J lost 7 bases, with 17 bases between them. The CDR3 has 14 residues. CDR3 protein: CATTSTRARNEQFF. CDR3 nucleotides: TGTGCCACCACCAGTACGAGGGCAAGGAATGAGCAGTTCTTC.

The rearrangement joins TRBV27 to TRBJ1-1, with no clear D. The CDR3 is made up of 14 amino acids. The V and J ends lost 1 base and 6 bases respectively, with 12 bases between them. CDR1 is MNHEY and CDR2 is SMNVEV in the germline V gene (reference sequence). CDR3 bases: TGTGCCAGCAGTTTATGGGTTGACAACGCTGAAGCTTTCTTT. Its protein is CASSLWVDNAEAFF.

The chain links TRBV7-2 to TRBJ1-4; perhaps TRBD1 as D (6 bases). Germline assignment: CDR1 SGHTA and CDR2 FQGNSA. V was shortened by 1 base and J by 7 bases, with 13 bases between the two germline ends. The CDR3 consists of 15 residues. CDR3 bases: TGTGCCAGCAGCTTAGTAGGGGGGGACGGTGAAAAACTGTTTTTT. Amino acids: CASSLVGGDGEKLFF.

The V gene is TRBV19, the J gene TRBJ1-2, with TRBD1 matching 12 bases. V lost 5 bases to trimming and J lost 4 bases; unmatched junction nucleotides: 8. This CDR3 has 16 residues. CDR1 and CDR2 (germline): LNHDA, SQIVND (reference sequence). The CDR3 DNA sequence: TGTGCCAGTAGTCCTCAGGGACAGGGGGCCGGCTATGGCTACACCTTC. Translation gives CASSPQGQGAGYGYTF. Supplemented by reference TRBV19 and TRBJ1-2, the full variable domain reads DGGITQSPKYLFRKEGQNVTLSCEQNLNHDAMYWYRQDPGQGLRLIYYSQIVNDFQKGDIAEGYSVSREKKESFPLTVTSAQKNPTAFYLCASSPQGQGAGYGYTFGSGTRLTVV.

The chain links TRBV7-3 to TRBJ2-2; D unresolved. CDR1 and CDR2 from the germline V gene are SGHTA and FQGTGA. This CDR3 has 13 residues. Trimming shortened V by 2 bases and J by 4 bases, and 5 bases separated the two germline ends. In DNA, the CDR3 is TGTGCCAGCAGCTTAGATAGCACCGGGGAGCTGTTTTTT. This sequence encodes CASSLDSTGELFF.

The rearrangement joins TRBV2 to TRBJ1-1; 8 nucleotides align to TRBD1. The CDR3 is 13 amino acids. The germline V gene has CDR1 SNHLY and CDR2 FYNNEI. The ends lost 9 bases at V and 0 bases at J; junction bases unmatched: 3. CDR3 bases: TGTGCCAGAACAGGGGGAATGAACACTGAAGCTTTCTTT. Protein: CARTGGMNTEAFF.

V gene TRBV5-4 combines with J gene TRBJ1-4, with TRBD1 identical over 7 bases. The junction had 9 bases not matched to a gene; V was cut back by 1 base and J by 3 bases. This CDR3 has 17 amino acids. Looked up from germline, CDR1 is SGHNT and CDR2 is YYREEE (reference sequence). The CDR3 region has the DNA TGTGCCAGCAGCTTGTCCGCGACCGGGACAGCTAATGAAAAACTGTTTTTT. Translation gives CASSLSATGTANEKLFF. The whole variable domain, remainder taken from reference TRBV5-4 and TRBJ1-4, is ETGVTQSPTHLIKTRGQQVTLRCSSQSGHNTVSWYQQALGQGPQFIFQYYREEENGRGNFPPRFSGLQFPNYSSELNVNALELDDSALYLCASSLSATGTANEKLFFGSGTQLSVL.

In its sample, this clone was seen a few times. The chain recombines TRBV2 with TRBJ1-6; no reliable D call. Trimming shortened V by 2 bases and J by 7 bases, and 12 bases separated the two germline ends. The CDR3 covers 15 residues. Germline assignment: CDR1 SNHLY and CDR2 FYNNEI. The CDR3 sequence: CASSERQKLNSPLHF. The DNA for the CDR3 is TGTGCCAGCAGTGAACGTCAGAAATTAAATTCACCCCTCCACTTT.

The chain recombines TRBV3-1 (or the pseudogene TRBV3-2) with TRBJ2-7, with TRBD1 identical over 10 bases. Germline trimming cut 3 bases from V and 6 bases from J; bases unmatched to any gene: 8. CDR1 is LGHDT, CDR2 YNNKEL, per germline (reference sequence). The CDR3 loop spans 15 amino acids. The CDR3: CASSQGGTGVFEQYV. The CDR3 DNA is TGTGCCAGCAGCCAGGGGGGGACAGGGGTATTCGAGCAGTACGTC.

The V gene is TRBV5-1, the J gene TRBJ2-1; 7 bases fit TRBD1. The V and J ends lost 7 bases and 6 bases, in that order; junction bases with no gene match: 7. This CDR3 has 13 residues. Per the germline V gene, CDR1 is SGHRS and CDR2 is YFSETQ. The CDR3 loop is CASGTAVSNEQFF. DNA of the CDR3: TGCGCCAGCGGGACAGCAGTCTCCAATGAGCAGTTCTTC.

CDR3 nucleotide sequence: TGTGCCAGCAGCACAAGGCCGGGCTACGAGCAGTACTTC. Translation gives CASSTRPGYEQYF. The gene calls are TRBV2 and TRBJ2-7, with D hard to call. The germline CDR1 and CDR2 sequences are SNHLY and FYNNEI. This CDR3 has 13 amino acids. V dropped 6 bases and J dropped 3 bases, with 12 bases sitting between them.

The V call is TRBV6-2 or TRBV6-3, the J call TRBJ1-1, with D tentatively TRBD1 (5 bases). The V and J ends lost 0 bases and 0 bases respectively, with 20 bases between them. The CDR3 totals 19 residues. Germline lookup yields CDR1 MNHEY and CDR2 SVGEGT. The CDR3 nucleotides read TGTGCCAGCAGTTACTCGAGTACGTCAGGGTCACCGATGAACACTGAAGCTTTCTTT. This sequence encodes CASSYSSTSGSPMNTEAFF.

CDR3 coding DNA: TGTGCCAGCAGTCTGAGTCCCTTCGCCGAGCAGTACTTC. Amino acids: CASSLSPFAEQYF. The chain carries TRBV6-5 and TRBJ2-7, with D unresolved. CDR1 is MNHEY, CDR2 SVGAGI, per germline. CDR3 length: 13 residues. V dropped 5 bases and J dropped 6 bases, with 14 bases sitting between them.

The chain employs TRBV5-4 and TRBJ1-3; tentative D call: TRBD1 (6 bases). Trimming left V 0 bases short and J 2 bases short, with 9 bases between. The CDR3 totals 15 residues. The germline V gene has CDR1 SGHNT and CDR2 YYREEE (reference sequence). CDR3 nucleotide sequence: TGTGCCAGCAGCTTGGTAGGACAGCCTGGAAACACCATATATTTT. This codes for CASSLVGQPGNTIYF. The entire variable domain, with the rest obtained from reference TRBV5-4 and TRBJ1-3, is as follows: ETGVTQSPTHLIKTRGQQVTLRCSSQSGHNTVSWYQQALGQGPQFIFQYYREEENGRGNFPPRFSGLQFPNYSSELNVNALELDDSALYLCASSLVGQPGNTIYFGEGSWLTVV.

The rearrangement joins TRBV29-1 to TRBJ1-1, with D perhaps TRBD1 (5 bases). Germline V CDR1 and CDR2: SQVTM, ANQGSEA. The V end was cut by 1 base, the J end by 1 base, with 7 bases between. This CDR3 is 13 amino acids long. The CDR3: CSVEGQQNTEAFF. CDR3 bases: TGCAGCGTTGAAGGACAGCAGAACACTGAAGCTTTCTTT.

This rearrangement joins TRBV6-6 to TRBJ2-7, with TRBD2 matching over 9 bases. Germline V gives CDR1 MNHNY, CDR2 SVGAGI (reference sequence). The trim removed 0 bases at V and 0 bases at J, leaving 3 bases unmatched. The CDR3 sequence is 16 residues long. The CDR3 is CASSYSERGASYEQYF. Written as DNA, the CDR3 is TGTGCCAGCAGTTACTCCGAGCGGGGGGCCTCCTACGAGCAGTACTTC.

CDR3 nucleotides: TGTGCCAGCAGCAAAGATGGGGGACAGGGGTCTGAAGCTTTCTTT. It codes for CASSKDGGQGSEAFF. The rearrangement joins TRBV21-1 to TRBJ1-1; the table's D call of TRBD1 was not tested on the DNA. TRBV21-1 is an annotated pseudogene. The CDR3 is made up of 15 amino acids.

This clone was picked up a small number of times. This chain connects TRBV10-3 to TRBJ1-5; 8 bases line up with TRBD1. The V and J ends lost 10 bases and 0 bases, in that order; junction bases with no gene match: 5. The CDR3 loop spans 14 amino acids. The germline V gene encodes CDR1 ENHRY and CDR2 SYGVKD. The CDR3 region is CATKTGDSNQPQHF. Here the CDR3 DNA reads TGTGCCACTAAGACAGGGGATAGCAATCAGCCCCAGCATTTT.